This entry lists 10 T cell receptor beta chains sequenced from one sample in a study of cytomegalovirus exposure and HLA in healthy donors (dated by TCRdb to the late 2010s). Library construction relied on the immunoSEQ multiplex PCR assay. For the multiplex PCR, a mixture combining 60 forward primers for TCR Vbeta segments and 13 reverse primers for TCR Jbeta segments was used. TCRdb stores this immuneACCESS table with in-frame sequences only. Part of the clones is absent; in the studies checked, under half of the shortfall reflects unresolved V genes, and no reason is known for the rest. The sample has 140,000 to 150,000 clones on record, 75% to 80% of them singletons. 1.7% of the sample is in the top ten clones. The sample consisted of PBMCs. Source of these receptors: a woman in her 30s in good health and CMV-seronegative.

The chain employs TRBV11-2 and TRBJ2-7; 8 nucleotides line up with TRBD1. The CDR3 is 14 residues long. Germline V gene lookup returns CDR1 SGHAT and CDR2 FQNNGV. V lost 3 bases and J lost 1; bases outside the gene matches: 2. The CDR3 sequence is CASSFGQGSYEQYF. The CDR3, as DNA: TGTGCCAGCAGCTTCGGACAGGGATCCTACGAGCAGTACTTC.

The chain joins TRBV30 to TRBJ2-7; a weak D match, TRBD1 (6 bases). CDR3 length: 15 residues. Germline values: CDR1 GTSNPN, CDR2 SVGIG (reference sequence). Trimming pared 1 base from V and 0 bases from J, leaving 13 bases between. The CDR3 sequence is CAWSGFRGLSYEQYF. In nucleotides, the CDR3 is TGTGCCTGGAGTGGTTTCAGGGGTCTCTCCTACGAGCAGTACTTC.

V usage is TRBV7-3 and J usage is TRBJ1-1; D may be TRBD1 (5 bases). Germline V gene sequence: CDR1 SGHTA, CDR2 FQGTGA. CDR3 length equals 14 residues. V shed 0 bases and J shed 5 bases, with 10 bases lying between them. The CDR3 sequence: CASSLTGVGTEAFF. CDR3 nucleotide sequence: TGTGCCAGCAGCTTAACAGGGGTAGGAACTGAAGCTTTCTTT.

This clone has just one count. The chain has TRBV29-1 and TRBJ1-1; D call uncertain. With 7 bases removed from V and 2 bases from J, the gap between germline ends came to 8 bases. The CDR3 contains 11 residues. The germline V gene encodes CDR1 SQVTM and CDR2 ANQGSEA. The DNA for the CDR3 is TGCAGCGCCCTAGTTAACACTGAAGCTTTCTTT. Translated, it gives CSALVNTEAFF.

This rearrangement joins TRBV10-3 to TRBJ2-2, with 9 bases lining up with TRBD1. Germline assignment: CDR1 ENHRY and CDR2 SYGVKD. CDR3 size: 16 residues. V lost 10 bases and J lost 4; bases outside the gene matches: 13. The CDR3: CASGGPWTGVTGELFF. The CDR3 DNA sequence: TGTGCCAGCGGGGGACCCTGGACAGGGGTCACCGGGGAGCTGTTTTTT.

The J gene is TRBJ2-2, the V gene TRBV6-1; D unresolved. The CDR3 is made up of 14 amino acids. Trimming cost V 6 bases and J 0 bases, with 8 bases left between them. Germline V gene sequence: CDR1 MNHNS, CDR2 SASEGT. CDR3 in amino acids: CASRASTNTGELFF. CDR3 DNA: TGTGCCAGCAGGGCATCAACGAACACCGGGGAGCTGTTTTTT.

The chain has TRBV6-5 and TRBJ2-1; 9 bases match TRBD1. This CDR3 has 14 amino acids. Germline values: CDR1 MNHEY, CDR2 SVGAGI. The V gene end was trimmed by 4 bases and the J gene end by 7 bases; junction bases not matched to a gene: 5. CDR3 DNA: TGTGCCAGCAGTTCCACAGGGGGCGAGAATGAGCAGTTCTTC. It translates to CASSSTGGENEQFF.

This clone was detected only once. The CDR3 reads CASGGYTGELFF. In nucleotides, the CDR3 is TGTGCCAGCGGAGGGTACACCGGGGAGCTGTTTTTT. The chain couples TRBV9 to TRBJ2-2, with a tentative D call TRBD2 (6 bases). Germline loops: CDR1 SGDLS, CDR2 YYNGEE. The CDR3 loop spans 12 amino acids. V was trimmed by 7 bases and J by 3 bases, leaving 7 bases between them.

This sequence joins TRBV19 and TRBJ1-5; maybe TRBD1 (5 bases). This CDR3 spans 14 amino acids. CDR1 is LNHDA and CDR2 is SQIVND in the germline V gene (reference sequence). The V gene lost 10 bases and the J gene lost 4 bases, with 17 bases spanning the gap. The CDR3 DNA sequence: TGTGCCACCGCTTTGGCAGGACAAAATCAGCCCCAGCATTTT. Amino acids: CATALAGQNQPQHF.

The J gene is TRBJ1-6, the V gene TRBV6-6; 7 bases are a match to TRBD1. V lost 6 bases and J lost 9; bases outside the gene matches: 8. Germline V gives CDR1 MNHNY, CDR2 SVGAGI (reference sequence). The CDR3 is made up of 14 amino acids. The CDR3 here is CASRGDSSRSPLHF. As DNA, the CDR3 is TGTGCCAGCAGAGGGGACAGTTCACGTTCACCCCTCCACTTT.